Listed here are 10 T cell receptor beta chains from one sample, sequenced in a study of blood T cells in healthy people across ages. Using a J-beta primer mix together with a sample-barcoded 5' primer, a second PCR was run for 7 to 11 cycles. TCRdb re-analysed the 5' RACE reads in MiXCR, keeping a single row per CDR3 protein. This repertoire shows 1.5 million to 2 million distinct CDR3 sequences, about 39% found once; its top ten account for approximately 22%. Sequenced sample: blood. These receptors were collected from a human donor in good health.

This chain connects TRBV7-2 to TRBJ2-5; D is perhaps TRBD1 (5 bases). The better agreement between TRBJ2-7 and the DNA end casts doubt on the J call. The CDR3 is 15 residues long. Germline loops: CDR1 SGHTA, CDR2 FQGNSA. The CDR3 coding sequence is TGTGCCAGCAGCCGTACAGCCAGGGTTGCGGACGAGCAGTACTTC. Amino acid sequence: CASSRTARVADEQYF.

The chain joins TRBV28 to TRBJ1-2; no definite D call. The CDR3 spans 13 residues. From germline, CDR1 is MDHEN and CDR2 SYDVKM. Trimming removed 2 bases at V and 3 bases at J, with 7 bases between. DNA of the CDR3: TGTGCCAGCAGTTTAGTTCAGGACTATGGCTACACCTTC. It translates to CASSLVQDYGYTF.

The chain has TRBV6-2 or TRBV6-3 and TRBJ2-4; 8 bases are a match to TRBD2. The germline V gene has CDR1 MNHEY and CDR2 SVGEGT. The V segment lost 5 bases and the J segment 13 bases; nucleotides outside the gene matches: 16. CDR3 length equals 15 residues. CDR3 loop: CASSQRAGDIREQYF. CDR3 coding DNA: TGTGCCAGCAGTCAAAGAGCGGGGGACATCAGGGAGCAGTACTTC.

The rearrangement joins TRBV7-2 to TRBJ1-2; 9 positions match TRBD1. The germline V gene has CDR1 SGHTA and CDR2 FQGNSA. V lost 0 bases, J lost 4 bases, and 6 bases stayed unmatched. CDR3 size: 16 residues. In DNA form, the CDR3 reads TGTGCCAGCAGCTTAGCCCCGGGACAGGGCCCCTATGGCTACACCTTC. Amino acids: CASSLAPGQGPYGYTF.

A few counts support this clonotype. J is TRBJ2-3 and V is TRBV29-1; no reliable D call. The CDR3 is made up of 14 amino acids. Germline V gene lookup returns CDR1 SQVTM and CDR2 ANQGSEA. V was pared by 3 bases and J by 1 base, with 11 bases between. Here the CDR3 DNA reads TGCAGCGTTGAGGGCCCGGCCGGCACAGATACGCAGTATTTT. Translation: CSVEGPAGTDTQYF.

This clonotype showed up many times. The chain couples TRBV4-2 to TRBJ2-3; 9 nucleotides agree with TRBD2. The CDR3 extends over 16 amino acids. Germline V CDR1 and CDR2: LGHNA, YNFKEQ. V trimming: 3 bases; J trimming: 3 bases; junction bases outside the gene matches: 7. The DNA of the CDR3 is TGTGCCAGCAGCCATCAGAGCGGGGGGCCAACAGATACGCAGTATTTT. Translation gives CASSHQSGGPTDTQYF.

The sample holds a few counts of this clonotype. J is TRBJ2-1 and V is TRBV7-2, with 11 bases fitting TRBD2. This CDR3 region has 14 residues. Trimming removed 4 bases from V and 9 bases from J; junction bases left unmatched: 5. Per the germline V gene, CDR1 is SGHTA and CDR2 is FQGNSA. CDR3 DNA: TGTGCCAGCAGCTCCCGACTAGCGGGGAGTGAGCAGTTCTTC. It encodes CASSSRLAGSEQFF. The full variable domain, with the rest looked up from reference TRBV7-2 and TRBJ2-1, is GAGVSQSPSNKVTEKGKDVELRCDPISGHTALYWYRQSLGQGLEFLIYFQGNSAPDKSGLPSDRFSAERTGGSVSTLTIQRTQQEDSAVYLCASSSRLAGSEQFFGPGTRLTVL.

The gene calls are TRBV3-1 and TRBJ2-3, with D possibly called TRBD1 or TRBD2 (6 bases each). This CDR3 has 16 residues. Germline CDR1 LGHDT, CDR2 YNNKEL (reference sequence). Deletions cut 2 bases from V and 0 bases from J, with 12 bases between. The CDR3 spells CASSQYTGASTDTQYF. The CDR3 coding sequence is TGTGCCAGCAGCCAATATACGGGGGCTAGCACAGATACGCAGTATTTT.

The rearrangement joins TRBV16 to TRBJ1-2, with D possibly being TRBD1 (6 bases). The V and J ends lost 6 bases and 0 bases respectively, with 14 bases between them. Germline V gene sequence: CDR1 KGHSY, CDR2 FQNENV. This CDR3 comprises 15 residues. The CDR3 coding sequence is TGTGCCAGCAGTCAGCAGGGGATTACTAACTATGGCTACACCTTC. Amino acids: CASSQQGITNYGYTF.

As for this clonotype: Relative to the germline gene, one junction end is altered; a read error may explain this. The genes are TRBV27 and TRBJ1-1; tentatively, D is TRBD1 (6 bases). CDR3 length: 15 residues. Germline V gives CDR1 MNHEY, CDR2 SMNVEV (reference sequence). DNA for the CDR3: TGTGCCGGCAGACCCCTGCAGGGCAGGGGCACTGAAGCTTTCTTT. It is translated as CAGRPLQGRGTEAFF.